The clone carrying this TCR beta chain was counted only a few times. The CDR3 is 18 residues long. With V trimmed by 4 bases and J by 0 bases, 10 bases remained unmatched. CDR1 is MGHRA, CDR2 YSYEKL, per germline. The data are from a study of T cells in Graves' hyperthyroidism and ophthalmopathy. From RNA transcripts, TCR beta CDR3 regions were amplified. A first-round RT-PCR of the TCR CDR3 used the HTBI primer set. Using its own MiXCR run on the multiplex PCR reads, TCRdb lists one record per CDR3 protein. This repertoire shows about 300,000 distinct CDR3 sequences, 15% to 20% found once; its top ten account for roughly 39%.

This chain links TRBV4-1 with TRBJ2-1; 9 bases agree with TRBD2. Sequenced input: blood. This clonotype was sampled from a man in his fifties or sixties with Graves' ophthalmopathy. As DNA, the CDR3 is TGCGCCAGCAGCCCTTTGACTAGCGGATTACCCTCCTACAATGAGCAGTTCTTC. Protein: CASSPLTSGLPSYNEQFF.